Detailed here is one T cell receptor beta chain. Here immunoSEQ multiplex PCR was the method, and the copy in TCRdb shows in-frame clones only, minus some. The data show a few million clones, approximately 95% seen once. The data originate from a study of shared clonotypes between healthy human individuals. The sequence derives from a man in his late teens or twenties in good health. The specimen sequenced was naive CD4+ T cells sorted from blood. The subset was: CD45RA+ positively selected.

CDR3 bases: TGTGCCAGTAGTGCATCAGGGGGAAACTATGGCTACACCTTC. Protein sequence: CASSASGGNYGYTF. This chain links TRBV19 with TRBJ1-2, with 7 bases identical to TRBD1. The CDR3 spans 14 residues. The V gene's germline CDR1 is LNHDA and CDR2 SQIVND (reference sequence). After removal of 5 bases from V and 2 bases from J, the junction contained 5 bases not matched to a gene.